The rows below give T cell receptor beta chains drawn from one sample of a study of regulatory T cells in long-lasting Graves disease. TCRdb reprocessed the multiplex PCR reads with MiXCR, giving one entry per CDR3 protein. The data hold 450,000 to 500,000 distinct CDR3 sequences, with about 16% observed a single time. The sample was also linked to a second study, of T cells in Graves' hyperthyroidism and ophthalmopathy.

Material: peripheral blood mononuclear cells (PBMCs), obtained at new diagnosis, from a patient treated with antithyroid drugs. All receptors come from a man aged 35-49 years with Graves disease. Both conserved end residues are part of each CDR3. D genes are given only for firm matches. Some rows mark clone size as missing; the rest say once, few, many or name a class of expanded clone.

>15|-|-|TRBJ1-2|TRBV20-1
TGCAGTTCTGACCCGGGACCCCATCCGGGCTATGGCTACACCTTC
CSSDPGPHPGYGYTF
>14|-|few|TRBJ1-3|TRBV29-1
TGCAGCGTTGAATCGGTGGCTGGCGGAAACACCATATATTTT
CSVESVAGGNTIYF
>15|TRBD2|many|TRBJ2-7|TRBV12-3/TRBV12-4
TGTGCCAGCAGACGGACTAGCGGGAGCTCCTACGAGCAGTACTTC
CASRRTSGSSYEQYF
>15|-|many|TRBJ2-1|TRBV7-3
TGTGCCAGCAGCTCGGTCGCTAGCTCCTACAATGAGCAGTTCTTC
CASSSVASSYNEQFF
>16|-|few|TRBJ2-1|TRBV7-9
TGTGCCAGCAGCTTAAGTACCTTCCGCTCCTACAATGAGCAGTTCTTC
CASSLSTFRSYNEQFF
>14|-|-|TRBJ1-1|TRBV12-3/TRBV12-4
TGTGCCAGCACGCTCGGGGGGGGGTACACTGAAGCTTTCTTT
CASTLGGGYTEAFF
>16|TRBD1|many|TRBJ2-3|TRBV2
TGTGCCAGCAGTCGGGACAGCGGTCGGGTGGCAGATACGCAGTATTTT
CASSRDSGRVADTQYF
>12|-|few|TRBJ1-6|TRBV11-2
TGTGCCAGCAAAAGAGATAATTCACCCCTCCACTTT
CASKRDNSPLHF
>16|-|-|TRBJ1-4|TRBV6-2/TRBV6-3
TGTGACAGCAGTTACTCACCACAAGCAACTAATGAAAAACTGTTTTTT
CDSSYSPQATNEKLFF
>14|TRBD1|-|TRBJ1-3|TRBV12-3/TRBV12-4
TGTGCCAGCAGTACAGGGGGGAGAGGAAACACCATATATTTT
CASSTGGRGNTIYF
>14|TRBD1|-|TRBJ2-3|TRBV30
TGTGCCTGGAGTGATGACAGGGGCACAGATACGCAGTATTTT
CAWSDDRGTDTQYF
>14|-|few|TRBJ1-5|TRBV6-1
TGTGCCAGCAGTCTACAGGGCCCCAATCAGCCCCAGCATTTT
CASSLQGPNQPQHF
>17|TRBD2|many|TRBJ2-7|TRBV27
TGTGCCAGCAGTTCCCTCACTAGCGGGGATTACTCCTACGAGCAGTACTTC
CASSSLTSGDYSYEQYF
>11|-|few|TRBJ2-7|TRBV30
TGTGCCTGGAGTCCGGCGTACGAGCAGTACTTC
CAWSPAYEQYF
>18|TRBD1|many|TRBJ2-2|TRBV12-3/TRBV12-4
TGTGCCAGCAGTTCCACCAAAACGGACAGGTTGTTTGCCGGGGAGCTGTTTTTT
CASSSTKTDRLFAGELFF
>13|-|-|TRBJ2-3|TRBV19
TGTGCCAGTAGTATGGGCAGCTCAGATACGCAGTATTTT
CASSMGSSDTQYF
>14|-|-|TRBJ1-2|TRBV19
TGTGCCAGTAGTTCCGCGCATGGGACCTATGGCTACACCTTC
CASSSAHGTYGYTF
>15|-|few|TRBJ1-5|TRBV20-1
TGCAGTGCTCGCGACCTGGGAAGGGTCCGGCAGCCCCAGCATTTT
CSARDLGRVRQPQHF
>14|TRBD1|-|TRBJ2-1|TRBV5-5
TGTGCCAGCAGCTTCGGACAGGGGAGGTACGAGCAGTTCTTC
CASSFGQGRYEQFF
>13|-|many|TRBJ2-7|TRBV12-3/TRBV12-4
TGTGCCAGCAGTCTATCTGGGGCCTACGAGCAGTACTTC
CASSLSGAYEQYF
>16|TRBD1|-|TRBJ2-5|TRBV18
TGTGCCAGCTCACCACCCGGGGGACAGGGGGCAGAGACCCAGTACTTC
CASSPPGGQGAETQYF
>13|-|many|TRBJ2-7|TRBV20-1
TGCAGTGCCTTTCGGGACAAAGTCTACGAGCAGTACTTC
CSAFRDKVYEQYF
>13|-|-|TRBJ2-1|TRBV15
TGTGCCACCAGCAGAAACAGGTTAGGTGAGCAGTTCTTC
CATSRNRLGEQFF
>14|-|many|TRBJ2-1|TRBV2
TGTGCCAGCAGGAGGAGGGAGGAATACAATGAGCAGTTCTTC
CASRRREEYNEQFF
>13|-|many|TRBJ1-2|TRBV5-8
TGTGCCAGCAGCTTGGCAGGGAACTATGGCTACACCTTC
CASSLAGNYGYTF
>14|TRBD2|many|TRBJ2-3|TRBV20-1
TGCAGTGCTGGGATACTAGCGGCCACAGATACGCAGTATTTT
CSAGILAATDTQYF
>14|TRBD1|few|TRBJ2-7|TRBV2
TGTGCCAGCAGATCCCGGGACAGGGGGCTTCGGCAGTACTTC
CASRSRDRGLRQYF
>13|TRBD2|-|TRBJ2-1|TRBV20-1
TGCAGTGCTGGCGCTAGCGGGAGTTATGAGCAGTTCTTC
CSAGASGSYEQFF
>13|-|few|TRBJ1-2|TRBV6-2/TRBV6-3
TGTGCCAGCAGTTACTCATCAGGGATTGGCTACACCTTC
CASSYSSGIGYTF
>14|-|many|TRBJ1-5|TRBV12-3/TRBV12-4
TGTGCCAGCAGTTCGGGACGGAAGTACCAGCCCCAGCATTTT
CASSSGRKYQPQHF
>14|TRBD2|-|TRBJ2-7|TRBV4-1
TGCGCCAGCAGCCATGCCGGAGCGGGATACGAGCAGTACTTC
CASSHAGAGYEQYF
>16|-|many|TRBJ2-7|TRBV2
TGTGCCAGCAGTGTAACAAAGACTGGGATGGGGCACGAGCAGTACTTC
CASSVTKTGMGHEQYF
>18|TRBD2|-|TRBJ2-5|TRBV19
TGTGCCAGTAGTATAGAGTCCTCAATTTCTAGCGGGACAGAGACCCAGTACTTC
CASSIESSISSGTETQYF
>15|-|few|TRBJ2-1|TRBV6-1
TGTGCCAGCAGTGCGGGCCCCCCGGGGGACAATGAGCAGTTCTTC
CASSAGPPGDNEQFF
>15|-|-|TRBJ1-3|TRBV11-2
TGTGCCAGCAGCTTGGGGGGCCGCGACGGAAACACCATATATTTT
CASSLGGRDGNTIYF
>13|-|many|TRBJ2-6|TRBV12-3/TRBV12-4
TGTGCCAGCTGGGGCTCTGGGGCCAACGTCCTGACTTTC
CASWGSGANVLTF
>15|TRBD1|many|TRBJ2-7|TRBV28
TGTGCCAGCAGCCGAGAGGGACAGGGGGCCTACGAGCAGTACTTC
CASSREGQGAYEQYF
>15|-|many|TRBJ1-1|TRBV12-3/TRBV12-4
TGTGCCAGCAGTTTAGCCACAGACTCGAACACTGAAGCTTTCTTT
CASSLATDSNTEAFF
>14|TRBD1|-|TRBJ2-3|TRBV29-1
TGCAGCGTTCGACAGGGTTTAGGTACAGATACGCAGTATTTT
CSVRQGLGTDTQYF
>15|TRBD2|-|TRBJ2-3|TRBV20-1
TGCAGTGCTGACGGACTAGCGGGAGACCCAGATACGCAGTATTTT
CSADGLAGDPDTQYF
>14|-|many|TRBJ1-2|TRBV30
TGTGCCTGGCTGGCGCGTAAATGGAACTATGGCTACACCTTC
CAWLARKWNYGYTF
>14|-|many|TRBJ2-3|TRBV11-3
TGTGCCAGCAGCCATGGTAGTAGCACAGATACGCAGTATTTT
CASSHGSSTDTQYF